This T cell receptor beta chain was sequenced for a study of shared clonotypes between healthy human individuals. Study-level background: The cohort comprised a couple of women and a few men. Their ages spanned 18 to 49 years.

Whole-study results and caveats: Despite large depth, sorted-subset datasets appeared incompletely sequenced.

The CDR3 contains 13 residues. Trimming left V 1 base short and J 6 bases short, with 7 bases between. Germline V gene lookup returns CDR1 SGHAT and CDR2 FQNNGV. Sequencing was at deep level. Method: immunoSEQ multiplex PCR; TCRdb's copy keeps in-frame clones and lacks some. The sample lists approximately 740,000 clones, about 74% occurring once. Each donor was a Caucasian adult residing in Nashville, Tennessee. As concerns this clone: Antigen specificity is unknown.

The sequence came from a woman in her 30s in good health. This chain connects TRBV11-2 to TRBJ2-1; D is unresolved. The sample comprised memory CD4+ T cells sorted from blood. The subset was: CD45RA-negative fraction. In DNA, the CDR3 is TGTGCCAGCAGCTTAGCCGTTTTCAATGAGCAGTTCTTC. This codes for CASSLAVFNEQFF.